The clone carrying this T cell receptor (beta chain) has at least ten counts. The data stem from a study of T cells in Graves' hyperthyroidism and ophthalmopathy. The CDR3 runs 16 residues. CDR1 and CDR2 (germline): DFQATT, SNEGSKA (reference sequence). V was trimmed by 0 bases and J by 0 bases, leaving 13 bases between them. The CDR3 regions of TCR beta were amplified from RNA transcripts. HTBI primers were employed in a first-round RT-PCR of the TCR CDR3. One entry per CDR3 protein, called by TCRdb with MiXCR from the multiplex PCR reads. This repertoire shows some 600,000 distinct CDR3 sequences, 14% found once; its top ten account for less than 6%. Each diagnosis drew on symptoms, thyroxine, TRAb, thyroid ultrasound and orbital computed tomography findings.

The receptor comes from a woman in her thirties with Graves' hyperthyroidism that later progressed to Graves' ophthalmopathy. V usage is TRBV20-1 and J usage is TRBJ2-3, with a tentative D call TRBD2 (6 bases). Sequences were obtained from blood. CDR3 nucleotide sequence: TGCAGTGCTAGAGATCTCCTAGCGCCCAGCACAGATACGCAGTATTTT. This encodes CSARDLLAPSTDTQYF.